These 27 T cell receptor beta chains came from one sample sequenced in a study of blood T cells in healthy people across ages (dated by TCRdb to about 2015). Library prep was done by 5' RACE. For sequencing, an Illumina HiSeq 2500 was employed. A second PCR of about 6 to 11 cycles was run with a J-beta primer mix and a sample-barcoded 5' primer. TCRdb reanalyzed the raw reads on its own, using fastp at Q25 for trimming and MiXCR for clone calling, and kept in-frame beta chains. Each entry is one CDR3 protein sequence, shown with its most common DNA and genes. The sample table contains 1.6 million or so distinct CDR3 sequences; only one count was recorded for about 35% of them. The ten largest clones capture about 11% of the sample. Material: blood. All receptors come from a woman aged 25 to 39 in good health.

The chain employs TRBV20-1 and TRBJ2-5; D may be TRBD2 (6 bases). CDR3 size: 13 residues. Trimming took 6 bases from V and 7 from J, leaving 18 bases between them. The V gene's germline CDR1 is DFQATT and CDR2 SNEGSKA (reference sequence). CDR3 nucleotides: TGCAGTGCCCCGGGCCTAGCGTGCGCGACCCAGTACTTC. This sequence encodes CSAPGLACATQYF.

In its sample, this clonotype was seen a few times. The J gene is TRBJ2-7, the V gene TRBV6-5; D is uncertain. The CDR3 sequence is 12 residues long. Trimming took 5 bases from V and 7 from J, leaving 12 bases between them. Per the germline V gene, CDR1 is MNHEY and CDR2 is SVGAGI. In DNA form, the CDR3 reads TGTGCCAGCAGTGACCCGTACGGAGAGCAGTACTTC. It codes for CASSDPYGEQYF.

This clonotype was picked up a small number of times. CDR3 nucleotides: TGTGCCAGCAGCTTAGACGGGGGGGCTGAGCAGTTCTTC. It translates to CASSLDGGAEQFF. This chain joins TRBV7-9 and TRBJ2-1, with 8 nucleotides matching TRBD2. This CDR3 comprises 13 residues. J was trimmed by 9 bases and V by 1 base; bases with no gene match: 2. The V gene's germline CDR1 is SEHNR and CDR2 FQNEAQ (reference sequence).

The chain couples TRBV7-2 to TRBJ2-5; 9 nucleotides line up with TRBD1. The CDR3 is 15 residues long. The ends lost 2 bases at V and 5 bases at J; junction bases unmatched: 6. Germline CDR1 is SGHTA and CDR2 is FQGNSA. DNA of the CDR3: TGTGCCAGCAGCTTATACACAGGGGGCTGTGAGACCCAGTACTTC. Amino acids: CASSLYTGGCETQYF.

Notes on this clonotype: A much bigger clone sits one base away, suggesting this may be a read error. The chain couples TRBV4-2 to TRBJ2-7, with TRBD2 as a possible D gene (7 bases). Germline CDR1 reads LGHNA; CDR2 reads YNFKEQ. This CDR3 spans 16 amino acids. This chain's CDR3 is CAGSQVLRGAPHEQYF. CDR3 nucleotides: TGTGCCGGCAGCCAAGTCCTACGGGGGGCGCCCCACGAGCAGTACTTC.

This clonotype appeared once. This could be a read error, since a much larger clone is one nucleotide away. The chain links TRBV4-1 to TRBJ2-7, with D perhaps TRBD1 or TRBD2 (6 bases each). V lost 5 bases and J lost 0, with 17 bases in between. The CDR3 length is 16 residues. Germline loops: CDR1 MGHRA, CDR2 YSYEKL. The CDR3 DNA reads as TGCGCCAGCAGCAGAGATAGGAGGGGGAGCTCCTACGAGCAGTACTTC. Protein: CASSRDRRGSSYEQYF.

The chain is built from TRBV19 and TRBJ2-3, with TRBD2 matching 8 bases. This CDR3 has 16 residues. V trimming: 5 bases; J trimming: 1 base; junction bases outside the gene matches: 8. Looked up from germline, CDR1 is LNHDA and CDR2 is SQIVND (reference sequence). The CDR3 here is CASSPVSGTRTDTQYF. CDR3 nucleotide sequence: TGTGCCAGTAGTCCCGTTAGCGGGACTCGCACAGATACGCAGTATTTT.

The chain combines TRBV12-3 or TRBV12-4 with TRBJ2-7; TRBD1 aligns across 10 bases. This CDR3 comprises 15 residues. J lost 6 bases, V lost 6 bases, and 11 bases had no gene match. The CDR3 coding sequence is TGTGCCAGCAGCTCCCGGGACAGGGGAACCTGCGAGCAGTACTTC. This encodes CASSSRDRGTCEQYF.

The V call is TRBV20-1, the J call TRBJ2-7, with D possibly TRBD1 on 5 matching bases. The J call could be wrong; TRBJ2-5 is a better fit for the DNA end. Looked up from germline, CDR1 is DFQATT and CDR2 is SNEGSKA (reference sequence). The CDR3 covers 13 residues. The CDR3 is CSASLHRKETQYF. CDR3 nucleotide sequence: TGCAGTGCTAGCTTGCACAGGAAAGAGACCCAGTACTTC.

V gene TRBV27 combines with J gene TRBJ1-1, with 8 bases fitting TRBD1. Germline CDR1 is MNHEY and CDR2 is SMNVEV (reference sequence). The V gene end was trimmed by 6 bases and the J gene end by 1 base; junction bases not matched to a gene: 7. The CDR3 extends over 15 amino acids. CDR3 region: CASRKTGGSNTEAFF. The CDR3 region has the DNA TGTGCCAGCAGAAAAACAGGGGGGTCGAACACTGAAGCTTTCTTT.

Details on this clonotype: A much larger clone differs from this one at a single base, so this may be a read error. The genes are TRBV20-1 and TRBJ2-5, with 7 bases matching TRBD2. Germline CDR1 reads DFQATT; CDR2 reads SNEGSKA (reference sequence). CDR3 length equals 13 residues. V was pared by 6 bases and J by 1 base, with 5 bases of the junction left unmatched. The CDR3 bases are TGCAGTGCAGCACTAGCGTCCCAAGAGACCCAGTACTTC. Its protein product is CSAALASQETQYF.

This clonotype occurred a few times. The rearrangement joins TRBV14 to TRBJ2-1; 9 positions match TRBD1. V was clipped by 2 bases and J by 9 bases; unmatched bases: 8. Germline V lookup: CDR1 SGHDN, CDR2 FVKESK. The length of the CDR3 is 15 residues. CDR3: CASSQWGTGNGEQFF. CDR3 coding DNA: TGTGCCAGCAGCCAATGGGGGACAGGGAATGGTGAGCAGTTCTTC.

V usage is TRBV7-9 and J usage is TRBJ2-4, with unresolved D. V lost 4 bases, J lost 6 bases, and 22 bases lay in between. This CDR3 region has 17 residues. CDR1 and CDR2 (germline): SEHNR, FQNEAQ (reference sequence). The CDR3 spells CASSSRTASPKTNIQYF. The CDR3 DNA reads as TGTGCCAGCAGCTCCCGGACCGCGTCCCCTAAAACAAACATTCAGTACTTC.

This clonotype appeared a single time. The V gene is TRBV12-3 or TRBV12-4, the J gene TRBJ1-1; D is undetermined. The CDR3 is made up of 13 amino acids. V lost 8 bases and J 0 bases, leaving 10 bases between the germline ends. The CDR3 spells CASEEQMNTEAFF. CDR3 bases: TGTGCCAGCGAGGAGCAAATGAACACTGAAGCTTTCTTT.

The chain has TRBV29-1 and TRBJ2-7, with 7 bases identical to TRBD1. J gave up 5 bases and V 6 bases, and 7 bases lay outside the gene matches. This CDR3 has 12 residues. From germline, CDR1 is SQVTM and CDR2 ANQGSEA. The CDR3 protein is CSVLQTGHEQYF. CDR3 nucleotides: TGCAGCGTCCTCCAGACAGGGCACGAGCAGTACTTC.

Only a few counts were recorded for this clonotype. This chain joins TRBV3-1 and TRBJ2-3, with TRBD2 identical over 12 bases. Germline V lookup: CDR1 LGHDT, CDR2 YNNKEL (reference sequence). The CDR3 length is 15 residues. V gave up 1 base and J gave up 7 bases; unmatched junction bases: 3. CDR3 sequence (DNA): TGTGCCAGCAGCCAAGCTAGCGGGGGGGCCTATACGCAGTATTTT. Protein sequence: CASSQASGGAYTQYF.

This clonotype was seen more than once but under ten times. This chain joins TRBV6-1 and TRBJ2-7; possibly TRBD1 for D (6 bases). This CDR3 has 13 residues. Germline assignment: CDR1 MNHNS and CDR2 SASEGT. Deletions cut 7 bases from V and 2 bases from J, with 12 bases between. The CDR3 sequence: CASNQAGAYEQYF. CDR3 nucleotide sequence: TGTGCCAGCAATCAGGCAGGGGCCTACGAGCAGTACTTC.

This clonotype was counted between two and nine times. The chain has TRBV20-1 and TRBJ2-7, with a tentative D call TRBD1 (5 bases). Germline lookup yields CDR1 DFQATT and CDR2 SNEGSKA (reference sequence). V gave up 5 bases and J gave up 5 bases, with 7 bases separating them. The CDR3 is 10 residues long. This CDR3 reads CSAGRDEQYF. The CDR3 DNA is TGCAGTGCTGGCAGGGACGAGCAGTACTTC.

The chain recombines TRBV7-9 with TRBJ1-1; perhaps TRBD1 as D (5 bases). The germline V gene has CDR1 SEHNR and CDR2 FQNEAQ (reference sequence). V gave up 5 bases and J gave up 1 base, with 14 bases separating them. The CDR3 consists of 15 residues. CDR3 sequence reads: CASSRGFGTNTEAFF. The CDR3 bases are TGTGCCAGCAGCCGGGGGTTCGGGACGAACACTGAAGCTTTCTTT.

This clonotype was seen at least ten times. The genes are TRBV7-2 and TRBJ2-1; D is unresolved. V was trimmed by 5 bases and J by 6 bases, leaving 17 bases between them. CDR3 size: 15 residues. Germline loops: CDR1 SGHTA, CDR2 FQGNSA. The DNA of the CDR3 is TGTGCCAGCAGCCTCGCAGGAAGAAGTTTCAATGAGCAGTTCTTC. Its protein is CASSLAGRSFNEQFF. Variable domain in full (rest from reference TRBV7-2 and TRBJ2-1): GAGVSQSPSNKVTEKGKDVELRCDPISGHTALYWYRQSLGQGLEFLIYFQGNSAPDKSGLPSDRFSAERTGGSVSTLTIQRTQQEDSAVYLCASSLAGRSFNEQFFGPGTRLTVL.

V gene TRBV20-1 combines with J gene TRBJ2-1, with 10 bases fitting TRBD2. Germline CDR1 DFQATT, CDR2 SNEGSKA (reference sequence). V lost 5 bases and J lost 0; bases outside the gene matches: 7. This CDR3 contains 16 residues. The CDR3 nucleotides are TGCAGTGCTTTCCTAGCGGGGGAGAGCTCCTACAATGAGCAGTTCTTC. Its protein is CSAFLAGESSYNEQFF.

The chain carries TRBV5-1 and TRBJ2-7; the match to TRBD1 covers 10 bases. V shed 2 bases and J 0 bases; nucleotides not matched to a gene: 8. The CDR3 covers 17 residues. Per germline, CDR1 SGHRS and CDR2 YFSETQ. As DNA, the CDR3 is TGCGCCAGCAGCTTCATTCCGGGACAGGGGAGCTCCTACGAGCAGTACTTC. This encodes CASSFIPGQGSSYEQYF.

This clonotype has at least ten counts. The CDR3 sequence: CASSVNRGLYEQYF. The CDR3 DNA reads TGCGCCAGCAGCGTAAACAGGGGGCTCTACGAGCAGTACTTC. V usage is TRBV5-1 and J usage is TRBJ2-7, with 9 bases fitting TRBD1. The junction had 5 bases not matched to a gene; V was cut back by 4 bases and J by 3 bases. The CDR3 sequence is 14 residues long. Germline-derived CDR1 and CDR2 are SGHRS and YFSETQ.

CDR3 amino acids: CASSLGVSVDEQFF. CDR3 nucleotides: TGTGCCAGCAGTCTAGGAGTGAGCGTAGATGAGCAGTTCTTC. The genes are TRBV12-3 or TRBV12-4 and TRBJ2-1; D remains unclear. CDR3 length: 14 residues. Trimming removed 5 bases at V and 8 bases at J, with 16 bases between.

This chain connects TRBV27 to TRBJ2-3, with TRBD2 matching 7 bases. This CDR3 has 19 residues. The germline gives CDR1 MNHEY, CDR2 SMNVEV (reference sequence). After removal of 0 bases from V and 0 bases from J, the junction contained 12 bases not matched to a gene. The CDR3 sequence: CASSLSFEGGPSSTDTQYF. CDR3 coding DNA: TGTGCCAGCAGTTTATCGTTCGAGGGAGGGCCTTCAAGCACAGATACGCAGTATTTT.

This clonotype has only a few counts. The V and J genes are TRBV7-3 and TRBJ2-1; D tentatively fits TRBD1 or TRBD2 (7 bases each). The germline CDR1 and CDR2 sequences are SGHTA and FQGTGA. Trimming stripped 5 bases from V and 0 bases from J, with 17 bases between. The CDR3 has 17 residues. CDR3 coding DNA: TGTGCCAGCAGCCCTAGGGGGCTAGCGGACTCCTACAATGAGCAGTTCTTC. Translation: CASSPRGLADSYNEQFF. The full variable domain, in which reference TRBV7-3 and TRBJ2-1 provide the parts outside the CDR3, is GAGVSQTPSNKVTEKGKYVELRCDPISGHTALYWYRQSLGQGPEFLIYFQGTGAADDSGLPNDRFFAVRPEGSVSTLKIQRTERGDSAVYLCASSPRGLADSYNEQFFGPGTRLTVL.

There are a few counts of this clonotype. The rearrangement uses TRBV19 and TRBJ2-7; perhaps TRBD1 as D (5 bases). This CDR3 region has 14 residues. The V end lost 3 bases, the J end lost 5 bases, and 14 bases lay between the germline ends. The germline V gene encodes CDR1 LNHDA and CDR2 SQIVND (reference sequence). CDR3 in DNA: TGTGCCAGTAGTATGGCGGCAGGGAAGGACGAGCAGTACTTC. Its translation: CASSMAAGKDEQYF.